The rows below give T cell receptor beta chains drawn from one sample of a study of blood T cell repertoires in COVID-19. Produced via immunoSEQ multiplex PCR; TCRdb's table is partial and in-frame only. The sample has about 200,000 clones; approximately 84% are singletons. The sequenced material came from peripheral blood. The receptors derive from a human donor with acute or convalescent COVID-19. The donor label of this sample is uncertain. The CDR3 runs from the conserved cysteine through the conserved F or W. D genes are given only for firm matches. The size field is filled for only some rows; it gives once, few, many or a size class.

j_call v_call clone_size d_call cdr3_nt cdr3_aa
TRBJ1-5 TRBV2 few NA TGTGCCAGCAGTGAGACAGGTAGCAATCAGCCCCAGCATTTT CASSETGSNQPQHF
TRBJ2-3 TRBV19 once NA TGTGCCAGTAATAGAGGCACAGATACGCAGTATTTT CASNRGTDTQYF
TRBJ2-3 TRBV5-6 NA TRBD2 TGTGCCAGCAGCTCCCTGGGTAGCGGGAGCACAGATACGCAGTATTTT CASSSLGSGSTDTQYF
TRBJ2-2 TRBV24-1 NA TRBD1 TGTGCCACTAAGACAGGGTCCATCACCGGGGAGCTGTTTTTT CATKTGSITGELFF
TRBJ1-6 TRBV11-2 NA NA TGTGCCAGCAGCTTGCAGGACAGAGCTAATTCACCCCTCCACTTT CASSLQDRANSPLHF
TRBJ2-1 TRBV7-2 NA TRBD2 TGTGCCAGCAAGATCATAGCGGGAGTAGGAAATGAGCAGTTCTTC CASKIIAGVGNEQFF
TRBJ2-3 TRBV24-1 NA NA TGTGCCACCAGTGAAACTAGATTCACAGATACGCAGTATTTT CATSETRFTDTQYF
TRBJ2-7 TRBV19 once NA TGTGCCAGTAGTATAGGGTCCAGATACGAGCAGTACTTC CASSIGSRYEQYF
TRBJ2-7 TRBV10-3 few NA TGTGCCATCAGTGAGTCGCCGAGCAGGGCCGGCGAGCAGTACTTC CAISESPSRAGEQYF
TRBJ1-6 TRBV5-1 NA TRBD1 TGCGCCAGCAGCTCAGGGGGAGGTTCACCCCTCCACTTT CASSSGGGSPLHF
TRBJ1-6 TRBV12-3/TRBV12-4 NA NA TGTGCCAGCAGTTTAGGTCGTTCACCCCTCCACTTT CASSLGRSPLHF
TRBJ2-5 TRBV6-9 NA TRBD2 TGTGCCAGCAGTTTAGGGGTTCTAGCGGAAGAGACCCAGTACTTC CASSLGVLAEETQYF
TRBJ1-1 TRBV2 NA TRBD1 TGTGCCAGCAGTGGGGACAGGGGCACTGAAGCTTTCTTT CASSGDRGTEAFF
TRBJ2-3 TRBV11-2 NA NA TGTGCCAGCAGCTTAAGCCGTCGCGGATCCACAGATACGCAGTATTTT CASSLSRRGSTDTQYF
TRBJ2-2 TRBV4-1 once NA TGCGCCAGCAGCCAAAGACTGAACACCGGGGAGCTGTTTTTT CASSQRLNTGELFF
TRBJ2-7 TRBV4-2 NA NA TGTGCCAGCAGCCAAGAGGGCAGCCGCTACGAGCAGTACTTC CASSQEGSRYEQYF
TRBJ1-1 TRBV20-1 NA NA TGCAGTGCTTCGGACATCACTGAAGCTTTCTTT CSASDITEAFF
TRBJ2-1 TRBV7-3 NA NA TGTGCCAGCAGCTTAAGGCCTTCCTACAATGAGCAGTTCTTC CASSLRPSYNEQFF
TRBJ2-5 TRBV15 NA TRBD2 TGTGCCACCAGCAGCCGTAGCGGCGGGAGAGAGACCCAGTACTTC CATSSRSGGRETQYF
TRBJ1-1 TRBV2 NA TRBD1 TGTGCCAGCAGCCGACAGGGGGACACTGAAGCTTTCTTT CASSRQGDTEAFF
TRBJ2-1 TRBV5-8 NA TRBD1 TGTGCCAGCAGCCGAAGGACAGGGGGCTCCTACAATGAGCAGTTCTTC CASSRRTGGSYNEQFF
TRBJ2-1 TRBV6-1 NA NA TGTGCCAGCAGTGACAGACAGGCGGGGCAGTTCTTC CASSDRQAGQFF
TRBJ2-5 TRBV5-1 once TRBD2 TGCGCCAGCAGCTTGGGGGGACTAGCGGGAGTTGAGACCCAGTACTTC CASSLGGLAGVETQYF
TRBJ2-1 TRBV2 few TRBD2 TGTGCCAGCTGGGGGACTAGCCGAATAAGCTCCTACAATGAGCAGTTCTTC CASWGTSRISSYNEQFF
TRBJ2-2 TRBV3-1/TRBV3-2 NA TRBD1 TGTGCCAGCAGCCACCCAGGGGGCTTTATCGGGGAGCTGTTTTTT CASSHPGGFIGELFF
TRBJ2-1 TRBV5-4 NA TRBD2 TGTGCCAGCAGCTCCGGGACTACTTCCTACAATGAGCAGTTCTTC CASSSGTTSYNEQFF
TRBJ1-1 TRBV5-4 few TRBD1 TGTGCCAGCAGCTTGGGACAGGGGCGAGGTGAAGCTTTCTTT CASSLGQGRGEAFF
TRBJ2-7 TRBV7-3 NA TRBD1 TGTGCCAGCAGCGTCCGGGACAGAGACGAGCAGTACTTC CASSVRDRDEQYF
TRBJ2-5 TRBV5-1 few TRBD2 TGCGCCACCTCCCGGGGCCTTGGACTAGCGGGAGAGACCCAGTACTTC CATSRGLGLAGETQYF
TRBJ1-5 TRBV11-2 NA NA TGTGCCAGCAGCTTAGATCGGGGAAATCAGCCCCAGCATTTT CASSLDRGNQPQHF
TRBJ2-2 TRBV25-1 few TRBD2 TGTGCCAGCAGGGGGACTAGCGGGAGGGATACCGGGGAGCTGTTTTTT CASRGTSGRDTGELFF
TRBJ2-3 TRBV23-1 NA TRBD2 TGCGCCAGCAGCTCTGCGGGGACTAGCGGGAGGGCTGGTCCAGATACGCAGTATTTT CASSSAGTSGRAGPDTQYF